These T cell receptor beta chains were read from a single sample in a study of blood T cell repertoires in COVID-19. Using immunoSEQ multiplex PCR, the repertoire was profiled, and TCRdb retains in-frame clones only, with some absent. The sample has 120,000 to 150,000 clones, around 91% seen once; the top ten hold around 15%. The specimen was peripheral blood. The receptors here all came from a young man with COVID-19, enrolled during active disease. The CDR3 runs from the conserved cysteine through the conserved F or W. D genes are given only for firm matches. Clone size is given for some rows only: seen once, a few or many times, or a class if the clone is expanded.

j_gene | d_gene | v_gene | abundance | CDR3nt | CDR3aa
TRBJ2-1 | TRBD2 | TRBV29-1 | few | TGCAGCGTTGAAGATCCCTACCCGACTAGCGGGACCTACAATGAGCAGTTCTTC | CSVEDPYPTSGTYNEQFF
TRBJ2-2 | TRBD1 | TRBV5-6 | . | TGTGCCAGCAGCTTTGAGGGGGCAGGAGCCCGGGAGCTGTTTTTT | CASSFEGAGARELFF
TRBJ1-3 | TRBD1 | TRBV6-5 | . | TGTGCCAGCAGTTACTCACAGGGGGCCGGGGACACCATATATTTT | CASSYSQGAGDTIYF
TRBJ2-6 | . | TRBV2 | . | TGTGCCAGCAGTGATGAACAGGGCGGACTCTCTGGGGCCAACGTCCTGACTTTC | CASSDEQGGLSGANVLTF
TRBJ2-2 | TRBD2 | TRBV9 | . | TGTGCCAGCAGCGCGGGGACTAGCGCCGGGGAGCTGTTTTTT | CASSAGTSAGELFF
TRBJ2-1 | TRBD1 | TRBV27 | . | TGTGCCAGCAGTTTCCAGAAGACAGGGGCTCTGTCTTACAATGAGCAGTTCTTC | CASSFQKTGALSYNEQFF
TRBJ2-7 | TRBD1 | TRBV14 | . | TGTGCCAGCAGCCGAGGGACAGGGTGCTTCGAGCAGTACTTC | CASSRGTGCFEQYF
TRBJ1-5 | . | TRBV2 | . | TGTGCCAGCAGTCCTTTACGAGAAACCCCCCAGCATTTT | CASSPLRETPQHF
TRBJ2-2 | . | TRBV6-4 | . | TGTGCCAGCAAAGAGGGGGACACCGGGGAGCTGTTTTTT | CASKEGDTGELFF
TRBJ1-4 | TRBD1 | TRBV7-8 | . | TGTGCCAGCAGCTTAAAAACAGGGGTAGAAGAAAAACTGTTTTTT | CASSLKTGVEEKLFF
TRBJ2-2 | . | TRBV7-2 | . | TGTGCCAGCAGCTTCCGTCGGACAGGGAGGGCCGGGGAGCTGTTTTTT | CASSFRRTGRAGELFF
TRBJ2-7 | TRBD1 | TRBV19 | . | TGTGCCAGTAGTACTGGACAGGGTCGACGGGAGCAGTACTTC | CASSTGQGRREQYF
TRBJ1-1 | . | TRBV5-1 | . | TGCGCCAGCAGCTCAATGCCGCCAGCGCTACGGAACACTGAAGCTTTCTTT | CASSSMPPALRNTEAFF
TRBJ2-2 | TRBD2 | TRBV7-6 | . | TGTGCCAGCAGCTTCTGGGGACTAGTTAACACCGGGGAGCTGTTTTTT | CASSFWGLVNTGELFF